The 22 T cell receptor beta chains below all came from one sample that was sequenced in a study of blood T cell repertoires in COVID-19. Assay used: immunoSEQ multiplex PCR; TCRdb lists only in-frame clones, some missing. The sample records tens of thousands of clones, more than 60% being singletons. Material: peripheral blood. Source of these receptors: a woman aged 50 to 60 with acute or convalescent COVID-19.

The J gene is TRBJ1-1, the V gene TRBV4-1; 11 nucleotides align to TRBD1. Trimming removed 6 bases from V and 5 bases from J; junction bases left unmatched: 5. CDR1 and CDR2 (germline): MGHRA, YSYEKL. The CDR3 consists of 14 residues. CDR3 DNA sequence: TGCGCCAGCAGGATGGGACAGGGGGGTACTGAAGCTTTCTTT. Translated: CASRMGQGGTEAFF.

The chain carries TRBV27 and TRBJ2-1; TRBD2 agrees at 9 bases. The trim removed 2 bases at V and 8 bases at J, leaving 16 bases unmatched. The CDR3 extends over 18 amino acids. Germline V lookup: CDR1 MNHEY, CDR2 SMNVEV (reference sequence). The CDR3 region is CASSLRSSGSGSIHEQFF. For the CDR3, the DNA is TGTGCCAGCAGTTTACGAAGTAGCGGGAGTGGAAGTATCCATGAGCAGTTCTTC.

V gene TRBV7-8 combines with J gene TRBJ2-3, with D perhaps matching TRBD2 (5 bases). V shed 5 bases and J shed 4 bases, with 13 bases lying between them. Germline CDR1 reads SGHVS; CDR2 reads FQNEAQ. The CDR3 extends over 14 amino acids. This chain's CDR3 is CASSPRVNSDTQYF. The CDR3 DNA reads as TGTGCCAGCAGCCCGCGGGTCAACTCAGATACGCAGTATTTT.

This clone was picked up a small number of times. The J gene is TRBJ1-5, the V gene TRBV3-1 (or the pseudogene TRBV3-2); TRBD1 matches 10 bases. In germline, CDR1 is LGHDT, CDR2 YNNKEL (reference sequence). V was clipped by 6 bases and J by 6 bases; unmatched bases: 5. The CDR3 is 14 amino acids. The CDR3 is CASSRDRGRQPQHF. CDR3 sequence (DNA): TGTGCCAGCAGTCGAGACAGGGGGCGTCAGCCCCAGCATTTT.

The V and J genes are TRBV30 and TRBJ1-4; no definite D call. The CDR3 extends over 15 amino acids. Germline CDR1 and CDR2: GTSNPN and SVGIG (reference sequence). V lost 0 bases, J lost 3 bases, and 11 bases lay in between. The CDR3 loop reads CAWSVPWLPNEKLFF. The CDR3 DNA reads as TGTGCCTGGAGTGTACCTTGGCTTCCTAATGAAAAACTGTTTTTT.

This chain links TRBV6-4 with TRBJ2-3; possible D gene TRBD2, 6 bases. Germline V CDR1 and CDR2: MRHNA, SNTAGT. There are 16 residues in the CDR3. V was pared by 1 base and J by 9 bases, with 20 bases between. The CDR3 DNA is TGTGCCAGCAGTGACTTAGTAGGCAGGGACTTAACGACGCAGTATTTT. It codes for CASSDLVGRDLTTQYF.

Here the CDR3 DNA reads TGTGCCTGGATGAGGGCAGCGAACACTGAAGCTTTCTTT. It codes for CAWMRAANTEAFF. The chain recombines TRBV30 with TRBJ1-1, with D hard to call. Trimming stripped 4 bases from V and 1 base from J, with 10 bases between. Germline V lookup: CDR1 GTSNPN, CDR2 SVGIG (reference sequence). The CDR3 spans 13 residues.

This clone was recorded a few times. The chain has TRBV6-1 and TRBJ1-1; D gene ambiguous. Germline CDR1 and CDR2: MNHNS and SASEGT. This CDR3 is 15 amino acids long. Trimming removed 2 bases at V and 6 bases at J, with 16 bases between. The CDR3 sequence is CASSESRIEVAEAFF. In DNA, the CDR3 is TGTGCCAGCAGTGAATCAAGGATCGAGGTAGCTGAAGCTTTCTTT.

The chain combines TRBV6-1 with TRBJ2-3, with 10 bases identical to TRBD1. The CDR3 totals 18 residues. The germline V gene encodes CDR1 MNHNS and CDR2 SASEGT. V was clipped by 2 bases and J by 1 base; unmatched bases: 9. CDR3 DNA: TGTGCCAGCAGTGAACTTGACAGGGGGCATCTCGGCACAGATACGCAGTATTTT. This gives the protein CASSELDRGHLGTDTQYF.

The chain couples TRBV12-3 or TRBV12-4 to TRBJ1-1; D is possibly TRBD1 (5 bases). The V gene lost 6 bases and the J gene lost 4 bases, with 12 bases spanning the gap. CDR3 length: 13 residues. CDR3 DNA: TGTGCCAGCAGCCGCGAAAGGGGCACTGAAGCTTTCTTT. Protein sequence: CASSRERGTEAFF.

In this sample, this clone turned up a few times. V is TRBV6-6 and J is TRBJ1-6; D uncertain. V shed 10 bases and J shed 7 bases, with 17 bases lying between them. Germline-derived CDR1 and CDR2 are MNHNY and SVGAGI (reference sequence). The CDR3 is 14 residues long. For the CDR3, the DNA is TGTGCCACCCGGGTTACAAGATCGAATTCACCCCTCCACTTT. Residues: CATRVTRSNSPLHF.

The chain uses TRBV13 and TRBJ1-2, with 7 nucleotides matching TRBD1. This CDR3 region has 15 residues. The trim removed 5 bases at V and 4 bases at J, leaving 10 bases unmatched. Germline lookup yields CDR1 PRHDT and CDR2 FYEKMQ (reference sequence). The CDR3 here is CASSSRDSGFYGYTF. In nucleotides, the CDR3 is TGTGCCAGCAGCAGTAGGGACAGCGGTTTCTATGGCTACACCTTC.

J is TRBJ2-5 and V is TRBV14; D is possibly TRBD2 (5 bases). The CDR3 consists of 15 residues. Germline lookup yields CDR1 SGHDN and CDR2 FVKESK. Trimming stripped 1 base from V and 3 bases from J, with 12 bases between. As DNA, the CDR3 is TGTGCCAGCAGCCAAGGGCTATGGCGGGAAGAGACCCAGTACTTC. This sequence encodes CASSQGLWREETQYF.

V gene TRBV5-5 combines with J gene TRBJ2-7, with TRBD1 matching 7 bases. Germline V CDR1 and CDR2: SGHKS, YYEKEE (reference sequence). J lost 3 bases, V lost 0 bases, and 6 bases had no gene match. This CDR3 has 15 amino acids. The CDR3 nucleotides read TGTGCCAGCAGCTTGGCGCCAGGGGGAAACTACGAGCAGTACTTC. As protein: CASSLAPGGNYEQYF.

V usage is TRBV3-1 (or the pseudogene TRBV3-2) and J usage is TRBJ1-1; D gene unclear. Germline values: CDR1 LGHDT, CDR2 YNNKEL (reference sequence). Trimming left V 4 bases short and J 8 bases short, with 23 bases between. This CDR3 contains 16 residues. This CDR3 reads CASSPTLAAEVKEAFF. Here the CDR3 DNA reads TGTGCCAGCAGCCCGACCCTAGCGGCAGAGGTTAAAGAAGCTTTCTTT.

This chain joins TRBV7-3 and TRBJ2-2; D perhaps matches TRBD2 (5 bases). CDR1 is SGHTA, CDR2 FQGTGA, per germline. The CDR3 contains 15 residues. Trimming stripped 5 bases from V and 1 base from J, with 11 bases between. The CDR3: CASSRADLNTGELFF. CDR3 coding DNA: TGTGCCAGCAGCCGAGCGGACCTGAACACCGGGGAGCTGTTTTTT.

The CDR3 reads CASSRRAQGGNQPQHF. The CDR3 coding sequence is TGTGCCAGCAGCCGTAGAGCCCAGGGGGGCAATCAGCCCCAGCATTTT. V is TRBV6-6 and J is TRBJ1-5; 7 bases fit TRBD1. Germline CDR1 reads MNHNY; CDR2 reads SVGAGI (reference sequence). The CDR3 consists of 16 residues. The V segment lost 6 bases and the J segment 2 bases; nucleotides outside the gene matches: 10.

The rearrangement uses TRBV3-1 (or the pseudogene TRBV3-2) and TRBJ1-2, with no clear D. Trimming shortened V by 3 bases and J by 3 bases, and 17 bases separated the two germline ends. This CDR3 spans 16 amino acids. Germline CDR1 is LGHDT and CDR2 is YNNKEL (reference sequence). DNA for the CDR3: TGTGCCAGCAGCCAGTGGCCAGGTCGAGTCGACTATGGCTACACCTTC. It codes for CASSQWPGRVDYGYTF.

This chain links TRBV7-9 with TRBJ1-1, with D unclear. V lost 5 bases to trimming and J lost 7 bases, with 11 bases between them. The CDR3 runs to 12 residues. CDR1 is SEHNR, CDR2 FQNEAQ, per germline (reference sequence). CDR3 sequence (DNA): TGTGCCAGCAGCCCAGAAGACTATGAAGCTTTCTTT. It translates to CASSPEDYEAFF.

The CDR3, as DNA: TGTGCCAGCAGCAGAACAGCGGGAGCGGGCGGGGGGGAGCAGTACTTC. This encodes CASSRTAGAGGGEQYF. J is TRBJ2-7 and V is TRBV7-2; 8 bases line up with TRBD2. In germline, CDR1 is SGHTA, CDR2 FQGNSA. V was clipped by 5 bases and J by 7 bases; unmatched bases: 16. There are 16 residues in the CDR3.

The chain joins TRBV28 to TRBJ1-5, with 7 positions matching TRBD1. CDR1 MDHEN and CDR2 SYDVKM come from the germline V gene. The CDR3 has 17 amino acids. V lost 1 base to trimming and J lost 4 bases; unmatched junction nucleotides: 10. The CDR3 DNA is TGTGCCAGCAGTTTATCGTTTGGACAGGATCGGAATCAGCCCCAGCATTTT. The encoded protein is CASSLSFGQDRNQPQHF.

This chain connects TRBV5-1 to TRBJ2-1, with D hard to call. Per the germline V gene, CDR1 is SGHRS and CDR2 is YFSETQ. Trimming removed 2 bases at V and 7 bases at J, with 7 bases between. This CDR3 contains 12 residues. CDR3 in amino acids: CASSFMSNEQFF. The CDR3, as DNA: TGCGCCAGCAGCTTTATGTCTAATGAGCAGTTCTTC.